Here is one T cell receptor beta chain with its context. The sample originates from a study of T cells in Graves' hyperthyroidism and ophthalmopathy. TCR beta CDR3 regions were amplified from RNA. TCR CDR3 underwent first-round RT-PCR with the HTBI primer set. TCRdb redid the calling of the multiplex PCR reads with MiXCR, one entry per CDR3 protein. The table records about 760,000 distinct CDR3 sequences, roughly 32% of them present only once. Stable hyperthyroidism: no ophthalmopathy progression over 18 months of follow-up. Based on clinical symptoms, serum thyroxine and TRAb, thyroid ultrasound and orbital computed tomography, diagnoses were reached. Between the trimmed V and J ends, which lost 6 bases and 5 bases, there was a span of 19 bases. Germline lookup yields CDR1 SGHTA and CDR2 FQGNSA. The CDR3 totals 16 residues.

The chain has TRBV7-2 and TRBJ2-2, with a weak D call TRBD2 (6 bases). The sequenced sample was blood. This sequence originates from a woman between 35 and 50 years old with Graves' hyperthyroidism. The CDR3 spells CASRPPGLPETGELFF. The CDR3 region has the DNA TGTGCCAGCAGACCACCGGGACTTCCAGAAACCGGGGAGCTGTTTTTT.